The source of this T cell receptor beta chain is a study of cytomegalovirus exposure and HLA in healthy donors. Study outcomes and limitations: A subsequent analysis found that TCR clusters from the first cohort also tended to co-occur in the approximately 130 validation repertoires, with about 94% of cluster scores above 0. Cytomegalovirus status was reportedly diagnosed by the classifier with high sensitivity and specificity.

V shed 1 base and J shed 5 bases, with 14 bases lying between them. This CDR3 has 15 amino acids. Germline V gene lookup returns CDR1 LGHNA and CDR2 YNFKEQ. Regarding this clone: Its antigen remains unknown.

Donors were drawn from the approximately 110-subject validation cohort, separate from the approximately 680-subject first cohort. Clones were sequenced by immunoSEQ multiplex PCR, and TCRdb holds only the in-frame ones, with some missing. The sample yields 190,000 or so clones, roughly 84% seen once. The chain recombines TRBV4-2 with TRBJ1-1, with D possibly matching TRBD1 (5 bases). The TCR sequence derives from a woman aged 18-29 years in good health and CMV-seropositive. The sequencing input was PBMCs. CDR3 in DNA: TGTGCCAGCAGCCAAGGGGCGTCGGGGGGAACTGAAGCTTTCTTT. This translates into CASSQGASGGTEAFF.